Listed below are T cell receptor beta chains from one sample, sequenced in a study of CD4 T cells in relation to SARS-CoV-2 and coronaviruses. The antigens these receptors bind are not known. Sequenced by immunoSEQ multiplex PCR; TCRdb stores in-frame clones only, minus some. The sample yields about 36,000 clones, just under 85% seen once. The sequencing input was naive CD4+ T cells from PBMCs, cultured in vitro. These receptors were obtained from an adult with COVID-19. CDR3s include the opening cysteine and the closing phenylalanine or tryptophan. A D gene is named only where the DNA matches it firmly. Clone size is not always given. Where it is, it says once, few, many or a class for expanded clones.

clone_size j_call v_call d_call cdr3_nt cdr3_aa
. TRBJ2-3 TRBV5-8 TRBD1 TGTGCCAGCAGCCATAAGACAGGGACCAAAACAGATACGCAGTATTTT CASSHKTGTKTDTQYF
. TRBJ2-5 TRBV20-1 . TGCAGCCCGCAGTACCAAGAGACCCAGTACTTC CSPQYQETQYF
. TRBJ1-1 TRBV5-4 . TGTGCCAGCAGCTTGGTTAGGGGGACGGGGACTGAAGCTTTCTTT CASSLVRGTGTEAFF
. TRBJ2-7 TRBV7-9 . TGTGCCAGCAGCTTCACAGGTCTGTACGAGCAGTACTTC CASSFTGLYEQYF
. TRBJ2-1 TRBV6-6 TRBD2 TGTGCCAGCAGTCTCTCGGGACTAGCGGTAAATTCCTACAATGAGCAGTTCTTC CASSLSGLAVNSYNEQFF
. TRBJ2-7 TRBV28 TRBD1 TGTGCCAGCAGTAGGACAGGCCGATTCTCCTACGAGCAGTACTTC CASSRTGRFSYEQYF
. TRBJ2-7 TRBV19 . TGTGCCAGTAGTATGGCGGCGGATACCTACGAGCAGTACTTC CASSMAADTYEQYF
once TRBJ2-7 TRBV28 TRBD2 TGTGCCAGCAACCCTGGGGTTAGCGGGAGGGTACAGTACTTC CASNPGVSGRVQYF
. TRBJ1-1 TRBV19 . TGTGCCAGTAGTATGTCCCGATGGACTGAAGCTTTCTTT CASSMSRWTEAFF
once TRBJ2-3 TRBV21-1 . TGTGCCAGTAAGCGGGAGCGGATAGATACGCAGTATTTT CASKRERIDTQYF
. TRBJ2-1 TRBV2 . TGTGCCAGCAGTGAAGTTACCCTGAGGCGGATCTACAATGAGCAGTTCTTC CASSEVTLRRIYNEQFF
. TRBJ1-3 TRBV15 . TGTGCCACCAGCAGGACCGCTACCTCTGGAAACACCATATATTTT CATSRTATSGNTIYF
few TRBJ2-2 TRBV6-4 . TGTGCCAGCAGTGACTCGGACACCGGGGAGCTGTTTTTT CASSDSDTGELFF
. TRBJ2-2 TRBV4-1 . TGCGCCAGCAGCTTCCCCCGGGGGCACAGGGAGGTCCGTCACACCGGGGAGCTGTTTTTT CASSFPRGHREVRHTGELFF
. TRBJ2-7 TRBV27 TRBD2 TGTGCCAGCAGTTCCCTAGCGGGAGAAGAATACGAGCAGTACTTC CASSSLAGEEYEQYF
. TRBJ2-1 TRBV7-2 . TGTGCCAGCAGCTTATACCGAGGCAATGAGCAGTTCTTC CASSLYRGNEQFF
. TRBJ2-3 TRBV19 . TGTGCCAGCGACGGCGGGAACACAGATACGCAGTATTTT CASDGGNTDTQYF
. TRBJ2-7 TRBV14 . TGTGCCAGCAGCCAAAGATCCGAGCAGTACTTC CASSQRSEQYF
. TRBJ1-2 TRBV3-1/TRBV3-2 TRBD1 TGTGCCAGCAGCCCCCACGCCGGGACAGGGGGCGACTATGGCTACACCTTC CASSPHAGTGGDYGYTF
. TRBJ2-7 TRBV5-4 TRBD2 TGTGCCAGCAGCTTGGGACTAGCGGGAAACTCCTACGAGCAGTACTTC CASSLGLAGNSYEQYF
. TRBJ2-1 TRBV7-9 TRBD1 TGTGCCAGCAGCTTAAACCTAGGGGGCCTTTCCAATGAGCAGTTCTTC CASSLNLGGLSNEQFF
. TRBJ2-1 TRBV2 TRBD2 TGTGCCAGCAGCCGGACTAGCTGGGCCGATGAGCAGTTCTTC CASSRTSWADEQFF
. TRBJ1-5 TRBV2 TRBD1 TGTGCCAGCAGTGAGCGGACAGGGTTTCAGCCCCAGCATTTT CASSERTGFQPQHF
once TRBJ2-1 TRBV3-1/TRBV3-2 TRBD2 TGTGCCAGCAGCCAAGATCCCCGACTAGCGGGGGCCCGGCCAGAGCAGTTCTTC CASSQDPRLAGARPEQFF
. TRBJ2-7 TRBV28 TRBD2 TGTGCCAGCAGGCTTCCGGGACTAGGAACCTACGAGCAGTACTTC CASRLPGLGTYEQYF
few TRBJ1-4 TRBV28 TRBD1 TGTGCCAGCAGGAAGGACAGGGGGCGAGAAAAACTGTTTTTT CASRKDRGREKLFF
. TRBJ2-2 TRBV29-1 . TGCAGCGTCGTAACAGGAAACACCGGGGAGCTGTTTTTT CSVVTGNTGELFF
. TRBJ1-2 TRBV29-1 . TGCAGCGTTCGGGGTAGTGGGGCCTATGGCTACACCTTC CSVRGSGAYGYTF
. TRBJ1-4 TRBV24-1 . TGTGCCACCAGTCCGGCAGGGGATAATGAAAAACTGTTTTTT CATSPAGDNEKLFF
. TRBJ2-7 TRBV6-6 . TGTGCCAGCAGTTCCCCTCCCGGGGACTACGAGCAGTACTTC CASSSPPGDYEQYF
. TRBJ1-3 TRBV30 . TGTGCCTGGAGTCCCGGGGACTTGAGGGACACCATATATTTT CAWSPGDLRDTIYF
. TRBJ2-5 TRBV29-1 . TGCAGCGTTGAGGTTGAGACCCAGTACTTC CSVEVETQYF
once TRBJ2-2 TRBV10-3 . TGTGCCACCCGCTCTAGCACCGGGGAGCTGTTTTTT CATRSSTGELFF
. TRBJ2-7 TRBV19 TRBD1 TGTGCCAGTAGTTTCGGACAGGGTCCCTACGAGCAGTACTTC CASSFGQGPYEQYF
. TRBJ1-4 TRBV7-2 TRBD1 TGTGCCAGCAGCCCGGGGGGACAGCGCAATGAAAAACTGTTTTTT CASSPGGQRNEKLFF
. TRBJ2-7 TRBV10-3 . TGTGCCACCATATCGGGACTCAGCTCCTACGAGCAGTACTTC CATISGLSSYEQYF
few TRBJ1-4 TRBV24-1 . TGTGCCACCAGTGATGGACGGAGGGCTAATGAAAAACTGTTTTTT CATSDGRRANEKLFF
. TRBJ2-7 TRBV5-1 . TGCGCCAGCAGCCCGGTGGGACCGTATAAATACGAGCAGTACTTC CASSPVGPYKYEQYF
once TRBJ2-3 TRBV5-1 . TGCGCCAGCAGCAGGGCAGGCCGAACTCCTATTAGCACAGATACGCAGTATTTT CASSRAGRTPISTDTQYF
. TRBJ1-1 TRBV3-1/TRBV3-2 TRBD1 TGTGCCAGCAGCCGGACAGGGAACACTGAAGCTTTCTTT CASSRTGNTEAFF
. TRBJ2-7 TRBV29-1 . TGCAGCGTTGTATCCTACGAGCAGTACTTC CSVVSYEQYF
. TRBJ1-1 TRBV30 . TGTGCCTGGAGTGTCGCAAGGGGGACTGAAGCTTTCTTT CAWSVARGTEAFF
once TRBJ2-1 TRBV7-9 . TGTGCCAGCAGTCCCGATTATCAGCAGTTCTTC CASSPDYQQFF
. TRBJ2-2 TRBV19 TRBD1 TGTGCCAGTAGTGCCGGGACAGCGTGGACCGGGGAGCTGTTTTTT CASSAGTAWTGELFF
. TRBJ2-7 TRBV27 . TGTGCCAGCAGTCGGACAGATGCCTACGAGCAGTACTTC CASSRTDAYEQYF
. TRBJ1-1 TRBV12-5 . TGTGCTAGTGGCTTAACAGTGAGCCCAAGCAACACTGAAGCTTTCTTT CASGLTVSPSNTEAFF
. TRBJ2-3 TRBV19 . TGTGCCAGTAGGGAGTCTGGGAGCACAGATACGCAGTATTTT CASRESGSTDTQYF
. TRBJ1-1 TRBV5-1 . TGCGCCAGCAGCTCTGACACTGAAGCTTTCTTT CASSSDTEAFF
. TRBJ2-5 TRBV11-1 . TGTGCCAGCAGCTTATCGGCAGGGAGCGAGACCCAGTACTTC CASSLSAGSETQYF
. TRBJ2-2 TRBV4-2 . TGTGCCAGCAGCCAAGATTCGACCCCCAGGCCCACCAGGGAGCTGTTTTTT CASSQDSTPRPTRELFF
. TRBJ2-3 TRBV28 . TGTGCCACACGTGAGAGTACAGATACGCAGTATTTT CATRESTDTQYF